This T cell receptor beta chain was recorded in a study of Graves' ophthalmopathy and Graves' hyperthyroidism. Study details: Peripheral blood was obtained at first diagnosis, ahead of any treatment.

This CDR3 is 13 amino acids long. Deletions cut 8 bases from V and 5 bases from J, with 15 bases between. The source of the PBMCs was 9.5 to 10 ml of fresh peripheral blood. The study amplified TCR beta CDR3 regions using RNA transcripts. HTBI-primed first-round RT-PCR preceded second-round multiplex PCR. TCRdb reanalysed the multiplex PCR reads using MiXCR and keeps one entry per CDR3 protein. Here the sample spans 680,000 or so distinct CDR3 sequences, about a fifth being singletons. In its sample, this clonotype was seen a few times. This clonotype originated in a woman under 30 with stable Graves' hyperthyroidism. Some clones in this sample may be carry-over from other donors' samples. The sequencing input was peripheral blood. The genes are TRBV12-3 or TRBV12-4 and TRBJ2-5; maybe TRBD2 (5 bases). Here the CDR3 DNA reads TGTGCCAGCCGACCAAACATAGCGGAGACCCAGTACTTC. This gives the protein CASRPNIAETQYF.